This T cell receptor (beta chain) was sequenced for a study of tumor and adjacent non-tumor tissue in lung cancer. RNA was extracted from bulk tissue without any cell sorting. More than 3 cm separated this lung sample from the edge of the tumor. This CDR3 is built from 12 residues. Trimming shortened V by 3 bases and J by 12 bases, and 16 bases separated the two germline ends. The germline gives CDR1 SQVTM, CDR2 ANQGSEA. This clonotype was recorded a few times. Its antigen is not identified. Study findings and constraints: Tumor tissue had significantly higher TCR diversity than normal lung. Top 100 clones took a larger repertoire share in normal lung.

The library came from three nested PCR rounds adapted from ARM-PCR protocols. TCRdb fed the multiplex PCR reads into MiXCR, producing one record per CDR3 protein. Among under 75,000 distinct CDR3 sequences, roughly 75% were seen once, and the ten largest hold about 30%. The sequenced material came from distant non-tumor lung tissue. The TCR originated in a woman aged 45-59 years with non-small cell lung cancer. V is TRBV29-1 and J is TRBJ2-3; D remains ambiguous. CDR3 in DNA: TGCAGCGTTGACTGGGAAGACGATGCACAGTATTTT. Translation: CSVDWEDDAQYF.